The next 13 T cell receptor beta chains were all read from a single sample in a study of blood T cell repertoires in COVID-19. This table comes from immunoSEQ multiplex PCR, and its TCRdb copy is limited to in-frame clones, with some not included. The sample includes about 180,000 clones, approximately 85% of them seen just once. The sample taken for sequencing was PBMCs or T cells enriched from blood (not recorded which). The receptors come from a woman younger than 45 who had recovered from COVID-19.

The chain combines TRBV6-5 with TRBJ1-6, with 8 positions matching TRBD1. The trim removed 4 bases at V and 7 bases at J, leaving 3 bases unmatched. The length of the CDR3 is 14 residues. Germline V lookup: CDR1 MNHEY, CDR2 SVGAGI. The CDR3 DNA reads as TGTGCCAGCAGTTCCAGGGGGCCCAATTCACCCCTCCACTTT. This encodes CASSSRGPNSPLHF.

V gene TRBV6-1 combines with J gene TRBJ2-1; 11 nucleotides align to TRBD2. V shed 4 bases, J shed 7 bases, and the junction held 9 bases outside the gene matches. The CDR3 totals 16 residues. CDR1 MNHNS and CDR2 SASEGT come from the germline V gene. The CDR3 DNA is TGTGCCAGCAGTGTTAGCGGGAGGGCATTATTAAATGAGCAGTTCTTC. Translating it yields CASSVSGRALLNEQFF.

This sequence joins TRBV4-1 and TRBJ2-6, with TRBD1 matching 9 bases. This CDR3 has 18 amino acids. Germline V gene data show CDR1 as MGHRA and CDR2 as YSYEKL. Trimming took 1 base from V and 1 from J; bases not matched to a gene: 5. The CDR3 DNA is TGCGCCAGCAGCCAAGCACAGGGGGCATGGTCTGGGGCCAACGTCCTGACTTTC. Translation: CASSQAQGAWSGANVLTF.

The chain carries TRBV19 and TRBJ1-2, with 12 bases matching TRBD1. CDR1 is LNHDA, CDR2 SQIVND, per germline (reference sequence). The CDR3 has 16 amino acids. V lost 6 bases and J lost 4; bases outside the gene matches: 9. The CDR3 sequence: CASRDPGQGAGYGYTF. For the CDR3, the DNA is TGTGCCAGTAGGGACCCGGGACAGGGGGCAGGCTATGGCTACACCTTC.

In this sample, this clone turned up once. The genes are TRBV2 and TRBJ2-1; TRBD2 is a possible D gene (5 bases). CDR1 and CDR2 from the germline V gene are SNHLY and FYNNEI. CDR3 length: 14 residues. V gave up 8 bases and J gave up 5 bases, with 16 bases separating them. The CDR3: CASCNPTRNNEQFF. The CDR3 DNA reads TGTGCCAGCTGCAATCCCACTAGGAACAATGAGCAGTTCTTC.

The rearrangement links TRBV5-1 to TRBJ1-2; 7 positions agree with TRBD1. J lost 4 bases, V lost 5 bases, and 8 bases had no gene match. The CDR3 is 14 amino acids. Germline-derived CDR1 and CDR2 are SGHRS and YFSETQ. The CDR3 DNA follows: TGCGCCAGCAGGGACGACAGGGAGAGCTATGGCTACACCTTC. Its protein is CASRDDRESYGYTF.

This chain connects TRBV28 to TRBJ1-5; maybe TRBD1 (5 bases). Germline lookup yields CDR1 MDHEN and CDR2 SYDVKM. V lost 8 bases, J lost 7 bases, and 18 bases lay in between. The CDR3 is 14 residues long. The chain's CDR3 is CASSVQGIYQPQHF. In DNA form, the CDR3 reads TGTGCCAGCTCCGTTCAGGGTATTTACCAGCCCCAGCATTTT.

This chain connects TRBV3-1 (or the pseudogene TRBV3-2) to TRBJ2-7; 11 nucleotides align to TRBD2. J lost 6 bases, V lost 4 bases, and 8 bases had no gene match. The germline gives CDR1 LGHDT, CDR2 YNNKEL (reference sequence). This CDR3 is 15 amino acids long. The CDR3 protein is CASSPRLAGLGEQYF. CDR3 sequence (DNA): TGTGCCAGCAGCCCCAGACTAGCGGGGTTGGGCGAGCAGTACTTC.

This rearrangement joins TRBV5-1 to TRBJ1-2; 7 bases agree with TRBD1. The CDR3 loop spans 17 amino acids. After removal of 0 bases from V and 4 bases from J, the junction contained 12 bases not matched to a gene. Germline lookup yields CDR1 SGHRS and CDR2 YFSETQ. The CDR3 loop is CASSLVGTAVPSYGYTF. As DNA, the CDR3 is TGCGCCAGCAGCTTGGTTGGGACAGCCGTACCGTCCTATGGCTACACCTTC.

V gene TRBV7-9 combines with J gene TRBJ2-2, with TRBD1 identical over 8 bases. CDR3 size: 15 residues. J gave up 1 base and V 4 bases, and 2 bases lay outside the gene matches. CDR1 and CDR2 from the germline V gene are SEHNR and FQNEAQ (reference sequence). CDR3 bases: TGTGCCAGCAGCTCAGGGGGCCGGAACACCGGGGAGCTGTTTTTT. Its protein is CASSSGGRNTGELFF.

J is TRBJ1-3 and V is TRBV23-1; D might be TRBD1 (6 bases). TRBV23-1 is flagged as an ORF with uncertain function. V was trimmed by 1 base and J by 2 bases, leaving 12 bases between them. The CDR3 is made up of 16 amino acids. Here the CDR3 reads CASSQFHRVTGNTIYF. In DNA form, the CDR3 reads TGCGCCAGCAGTCAATTTCACAGGGTAACTGGAAACACCATATATTTT.

J is TRBJ2-7 and V is TRBV19; 7 bases are shared with TRBD1. V shed 0 bases, J shed 2 bases, and the junction held 4 bases outside the gene matches. This CDR3 region has 15 residues. CDR1 and CDR2 (germline): LNHDA, SQIVND (reference sequence). CDR3 sequence: CASSIDRDRAYEQYF. DNA for the CDR3: TGTGCCAGTAGTATAGATAGGGACAGAGCCTACGAGCAGTACTTC. Variable domain in full (rest from reference TRBV19 and TRBJ2-7): DGGITQSPKYLFRKEGQNVTLSCEQNLNHDAMYWYRQDPGQGLRLIYYSQIVNDFQKGDIAEGYSVSREKKESFPLTVTSAQKNPTAFYLCASSIDRDRAYEQYFGPGTRLTVT.

This chain links TRBV25-1 with TRBJ2-7, with TRBD2 identical over 9 bases. In germline, CDR1 is MGHDK, CDR2 SYGVNS. With V trimmed by 3 bases and J by 3 bases, 6 bases remained unmatched. The CDR3 runs to 15 residues. In DNA, the CDR3 is TGTGCCAGCAGTGATAGCGGGAGACAGGTCTACGAGCAGTACTTC. This translates into CASSDSGRQVYEQYF.